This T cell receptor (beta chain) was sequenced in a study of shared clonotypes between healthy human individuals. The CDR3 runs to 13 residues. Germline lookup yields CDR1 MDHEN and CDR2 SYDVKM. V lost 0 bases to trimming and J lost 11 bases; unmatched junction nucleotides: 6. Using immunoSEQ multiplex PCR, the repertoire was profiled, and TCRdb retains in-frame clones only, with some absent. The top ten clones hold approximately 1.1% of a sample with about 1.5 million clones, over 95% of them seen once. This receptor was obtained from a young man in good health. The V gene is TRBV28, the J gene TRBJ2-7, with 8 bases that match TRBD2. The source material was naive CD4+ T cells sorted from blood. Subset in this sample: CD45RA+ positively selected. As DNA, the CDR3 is TGTGCCAGCAGTTTATGGTCGCTTAGCGGGAAGTACTTC. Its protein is CASSLWSLSGKYF.